Shown below are 23 T cell receptor beta chains from a single sample sequenced in a study of shared clonotypes between healthy human individuals. Generated by immunoSEQ multiplex PCR, the TCRdb table keeps only in-frame clones and is missing some. The sample comprises around 240,000 clones, 65% to 70% of which are singletons, and 8.5% to 14% rests with the top ten. The sequenced sample was memory CD4+ T cells sorted from blood. Sample subset: CD45RA-negative fraction. The origin of the receptors is a man between 25 and 39 years old in good health.

The V call is TRBV5-1, the J call TRBJ2-1; 10 nucleotides line up with TRBD2. The germline gives CDR1 SGHRS, CDR2 YFSETQ. The CDR3 loop spans 19 amino acids. The junction had 15 bases not matched to a gene; V was cut back by 0 bases and J by 6 bases. The CDR3 coding sequence is TGCGCCAGCAGCTTGGGGGGACTTTATAGCGGGAGGAGCGGCAATGAGCAGTTCTTC. Its translation: CASSLGGLYSGRSGNEQFF.

The rearrangement links TRBV11-3 to TRBJ1-1; D gene unclear. Germline V gene lookup returns CDR1 SGHNT and CDR2 YENEEA. The V and J ends lost 5 bases and 2 bases respectively, with 15 bases between them. The CDR3 length is 15 residues. This CDR3 is CASSERGLPNTEAFF. In DNA, the CDR3 is TGTGCCAGCAGCGAGAGAGGTCTCCCCAACACTGAAGCTTTCTTT.

CDR3 coding DNA: TGTGCCAGCTCACGGAGGGGCGGGAGTGTCGAGGTTCTTGACAATGAGCAGTTCTTC. Amino acid sequence: CASSRRGGSVEVLDNEQFF. The chain employs TRBV18 and TRBJ2-1; 7 positions match TRBD2. The V gene's germline CDR1 is KGHSH and CDR2 LQKENI. J lost 5 bases, V lost 4 bases, and 20 bases had no gene match. The CDR3 consists of 19 residues. The full variable domain, in which reference TRBV18 and TRBJ2-1 provide the parts outside the CDR3, is NAGVMQNPRHLVRRRGQEARLRCSPMKGHSHVYWYRQLPEEGLKFMVYLQKENIIDESGMPKERFSAEFPKEGPSILRIQQVVRGDSAAYFCASSRRGGSVEVLDNEQFFGPGTRLTVL.

V is TRBV2 and J is TRBJ2-7; 8 nucleotides align to TRBD2. There are 13 residues in the CDR3. The junction had 5 bases not matched to a gene; V was cut back by 7 bases and J by 3 bases. The germline V gene encodes CDR1 SNHLY and CDR2 FYNNEI. CDR3 loop: CASKYSGSYEQYF. Here the CDR3 DNA reads TGTGCCAGCAAGTACAGCGGGAGCTACGAGCAGTACTTC.

This clone occurred a few times. The V and J genes are TRBV19 and TRBJ1-1; D gene unclear. This CDR3 region has 9 residues. The germline CDR1 and CDR2 sequences are LNHDA and SQIVND (reference sequence). Trimming removed 7 bases at V and 7 bases at J, with 4 bases between. The CDR3 DNA sequence: TGTGCCAGTACCCTTGAAGCTTTCTTT. Protein product: CASTLEAFF.

This clone was observed a handful of times. CDR3: CASRYETNQPQHF. CDR3 bases: TGTGCCAGCAGGTACGAGACTAATCAGCCCCAGCATTTT. V gene TRBV28 combines with J gene TRBJ1-5; unclear D gene. Germline lookup yields CDR1 MDHEN and CDR2 SYDVKM. CDR3 length equals 13 residues. V was shortened by 6 bases and J by 4 bases, with 10 bases between the two germline ends.

This chain joins TRBV4-3 and TRBJ2-1; a possible D gene is TRBD1 (7 bases). Germline-derived CDR1 and CDR2 are LGHNA and YSLEER. The length of the CDR3 is 18 residues. The V end was cut by 0 bases, the J end by 1 base, with 16 bases between. The CDR3 is CASSQDAPGGRSYNEQFF. CDR3 sequence (DNA): TGCGCCAGCAGCCAAGATGCCCCAGGGGGGCGGTCCTACAATGAGCAGTTCTTC.

This rearrangement joins TRBV30 to TRBJ1-4; D uncertain. This CDR3 contains 12 residues. CDR1 and CDR2 (germline): GTSNPN, SVGIG (reference sequence). V was trimmed by 5 bases and J by 7 bases, leaving 11 bases between them. CDR3 amino acids: CAWGFRGEKLFF. The CDR3 coding sequence is TGTGCCTGGGGATTTAGAGGTGAAAAACTGTTTTTT.

Only a few counts were recorded for this clone. The V call is TRBV6-1, the J call TRBJ1-5; tentative D call: TRBD1 (6 bases). Germline V gene lookup returns CDR1 MNHNS and CDR2 SASEGT. Trimming took off 1 base at V and 7 bases at J, with 14 bases between the two ends. This CDR3 comprises 15 residues. This CDR3 reads CASSEVTGSGQPQHF. CDR3 coding DNA: TGTGCCAGCAGTGAAGTAACAGGGAGTGGGCAGCCCCAGCATTTT.

The gene calls are TRBV7-9 and TRBJ2-7, with D unresolved. CDR1 and CDR2 from the germline V gene are SEHNR and FQNEAQ (reference sequence). The CDR3 runs to 12 residues. Trimming removed 4 bases at V and 7 bases at J, with 11 bases between. CDR3 residues: CASSYQAREQYF. For the CDR3, the DNA is TGTGCCAGCAGCTATCAGGCGCGGGAGCAGTACTTC.

The chain is built from TRBV6-4 and TRBJ2-2, with a possible D match to TRBD2 (5 bases). The CDR3 runs 16 residues. Trimming removed 5 bases at V and 4 bases at J, with 17 bases between. Looked up from germline, CDR1 is MRHNA and CDR2 is SNTAGT. The CDR3 DNA reads TGTGCCAGCAGTCCCTCTCCGGGCGGGCCCACCGGGGAGCTGTTTTTT. Protein: CASSPSPGGPTGELFF.

The gene calls are TRBV27 and TRBJ2-1; 9 nucleotides line up with TRBD2. Germline-derived CDR1 and CDR2 are MNHEY and SMNVEV (reference sequence). This CDR3 comprises 17 residues. V trimming: 5 bases; J trimming: 2 bases; junction bases outside the gene matches: 10. The CDR3 coding sequence is TGTGCCAGCAGTCTACAACTAGCGGGCGGAACCTACAATGAGCAGTTCTTC. This codes for CASSLQLAGGTYNEQFF.

The rearrangement links TRBV19 to TRBJ2-1, with D perhaps TRBD2 (6 bases). The V gene's germline CDR1 is LNHDA and CDR2 SQIVND (reference sequence). The CDR3 has 13 residues. V was pared by 7 bases and J by 7 bases, with 14 bases between. CDR3 sequence (DNA): TGTGCCAGTACCCGGAGGGCCCAAAATGAGCAGTTCTTC. Translation: CASTRRAQNEQFF.

The gene calls are TRBV19 and TRBJ2-6; no definite D call. The CDR3 has 14 amino acids. Trimming stripped 8 bases from V and 4 bases from J, with 12 bases between. CDR1 is LNHDA, CDR2 SQIVND, per germline (reference sequence). The CDR3 sequence: CASGSEAGANVLTF. CDR3 in DNA: TGTGCCAGTGGGTCCGAGGCCGGGGCCAACGTCCTGACTTTC.

The chain combines TRBV5-1 with TRBJ1-2; 9 bases fit TRBD1. Germline V gene lookup returns CDR1 SGHRS and CDR2 YFSETQ. This CDR3 has 14 amino acids. The V segment lost 4 bases and the J segment 4 bases; nucleotides outside the gene matches: 5. CDR3 loop: CASSQQGAIYGYTF. CDR3 in DNA: TGCGCCAGCAGCCAACAGGGGGCGATCTATGGCTACACCTTC.

As for this clone: Other DNA sequences within the sample encode an identical CDR3. The chain links TRBV7-3 to TRBJ2-3; maybe TRBD1 (6 bases). Trimming stripped 5 bases from V and 1 base from J, with 10 bases between. This CDR3 is 14 amino acids long. CDR1 is SGHTA and CDR2 is FQGTGA in the germline V gene. The CDR3 sequence: CASSPQGGTDTQYF. The CDR3 DNA sequence: TGTGCCAGCAGCCCACAGGGAGGCACAGATACGCAGTATTTT.

The chain employs TRBV28 and TRBJ2-7; D is unclear. CDR3 length equals 10 residues. V shed 1 base and J shed 5 bases, with 0 bases lying between them. Germline V lookup: CDR1 MDHEN, CDR2 SYDVKM. CDR3 nucleotides: TGTGCCAGCAGTTTATACGAGCAGTACTTC. This gives the protein CASSLYEQYF.

The chain has TRBV7-2 and TRBJ2-1; possibly TRBD2 for D (5 bases). The CDR3 covers 15 residues. Germline V CDR1 and CDR2: SGHTA, FQGNSA. V dropped 8 bases and J dropped 0 bases, with 14 bases sitting between them. The CDR3 spells CASHERASSYNEQFF. In nucleotides, the CDR3 is TGTGCCAGCCACGAGAGGGCAAGCTCCTACAATGAGCAGTTCTTC.

This chain links TRBV5-1 with TRBJ2-3; D is perhaps TRBD1 (6 bases). Germline-derived CDR1 and CDR2 are SGHRS and YFSETQ. The CDR3 is 17 residues long. Trimming stripped 0 bases from V and 0 bases from J, with 14 bases between. CDR3 amino acids: CASSLVGTGLSTDTQYF. DNA for the CDR3: TGCGCCAGCAGCTTGGTCGGTACAGGGTTAAGCACAGATACGCAGTATTTT.

CDR3 sequence: CSVLLRNIQYF. In nucleotides, the CDR3 is TGCAGCGTTCTTCTAAGAAACATTCAGTACTTC. This chain uses TRBV29-1 with TRBJ2-4; D remains unclear. Germline CDR1 is SQVTM and CDR2 is ANQGSEA. V lost 5 bases, J lost 6 bases, and 8 bases lay in between. This CDR3 has 11 amino acids.

The genes are TRBV7-6 and TRBJ2-5; 10 bases map to TRBD2. Losses at the gene ends were 1 base for V and 4 bases for J; bases not matched to a gene: 3. This CDR3 contains 15 residues. The germline gives CDR1 SGHVS, CDR2 FNYEAQ. As DNA, the CDR3 is TGTGCCAGCAGCTTAGAACCTAGCGGGAGAGAGACCCAGTACTTC. This sequence encodes CASSLEPSGRETQYF.

Only a few counts were recorded for this clone. This chain connects TRBV7-8 to TRBJ2-7, with D possibly being TRBD2 (6 bases). This CDR3 region has 14 residues. Trimming left V 1 base short and J 2 bases short, with 9 bases between. The V gene's germline CDR1 is SGHVS and CDR2 FQNEAQ. The CDR3 bases are TGTGCCAGCAGCTTAGGGTGGGGGGCCTACGAGCAGTACTTC. Its protein is CASSLGWGAYEQYF.

This sequence joins TRBV5-4 and TRBJ2-3; TRBD1 aligns across 10 bases. The CDR3 contains 15 residues. Trimming removed 3 bases from V and 3 bases from J; junction bases left unmatched: 4. Germline lookup yields CDR1 SGHNT and CDR2 YYREEE (reference sequence). The CDR3 DNA sequence: TGTGCCAGCAGCTCCCGGGGACAGGGGACAGATACGCAGTATTTT. Translating it yields CASSSRGQGTDTQYF.